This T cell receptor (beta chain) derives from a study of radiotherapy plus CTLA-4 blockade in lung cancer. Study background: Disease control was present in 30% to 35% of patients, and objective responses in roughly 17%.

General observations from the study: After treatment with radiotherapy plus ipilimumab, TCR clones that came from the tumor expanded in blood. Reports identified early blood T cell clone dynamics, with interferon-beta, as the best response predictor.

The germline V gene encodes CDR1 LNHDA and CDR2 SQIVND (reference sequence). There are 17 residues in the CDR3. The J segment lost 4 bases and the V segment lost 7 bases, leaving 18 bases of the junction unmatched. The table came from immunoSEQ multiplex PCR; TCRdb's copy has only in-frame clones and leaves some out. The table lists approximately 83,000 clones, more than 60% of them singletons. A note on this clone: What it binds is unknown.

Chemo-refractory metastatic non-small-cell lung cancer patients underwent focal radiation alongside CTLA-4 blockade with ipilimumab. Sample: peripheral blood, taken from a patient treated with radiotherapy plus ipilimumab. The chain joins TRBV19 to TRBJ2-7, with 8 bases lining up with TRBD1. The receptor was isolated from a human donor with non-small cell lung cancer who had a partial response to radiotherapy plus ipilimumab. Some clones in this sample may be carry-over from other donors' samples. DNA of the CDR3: TGTGCCAGTATCCCCCCCGACCGGGACAGGAGGTGGTACGAGCAGTACTTC. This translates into CASIPPDRDRRWYEQYF.